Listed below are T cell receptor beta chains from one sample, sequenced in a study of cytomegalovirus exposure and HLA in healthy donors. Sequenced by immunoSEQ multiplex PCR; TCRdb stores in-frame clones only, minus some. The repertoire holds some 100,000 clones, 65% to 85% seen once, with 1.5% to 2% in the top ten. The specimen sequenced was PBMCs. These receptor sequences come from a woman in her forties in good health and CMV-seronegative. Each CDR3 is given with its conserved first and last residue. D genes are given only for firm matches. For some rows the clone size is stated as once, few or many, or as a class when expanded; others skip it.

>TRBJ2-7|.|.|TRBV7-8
TGTGCCAGCAGCTTAGGTGGCCAAACCTACGAGCAGTACTTC
CASSLGGQTYEQYF
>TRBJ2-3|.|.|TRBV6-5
TGTGCCAGCAGTTACGAAAGGAGCCTAGTCACAGATACGCAGTATTTT
CASSYERSLVTDTQYF
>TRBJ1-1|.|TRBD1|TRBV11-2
TGTGCCAGCAGCTCCCGGGACAGGGGGCTAGACACTGAAGCTTTCTTT
CASSSRDRGLDTEAFF
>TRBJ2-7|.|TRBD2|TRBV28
TGTGCCAGCAGTTCGCTAGCGGGAGGGCCTTACGAGCAGTACTTC
CASSSLAGGPYEQYF
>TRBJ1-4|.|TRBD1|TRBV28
TGTGCCAGCAGGACAGGGATGTCAACTAATGAAAAACTGTTTTTT
CASRTGMSTNEKLFF
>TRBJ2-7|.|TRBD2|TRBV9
TGTGCCAGCAGCGTGGACGGGAGGGTAGCCCACGAGCAGTACTTC
CASSVDGRVAHEQYF
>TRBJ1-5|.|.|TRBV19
TGTGCCAGTAGTATATGGCAGGGCCAGAATCAGCCCCAGCATTTT
CASSIWQGQNQPQHF
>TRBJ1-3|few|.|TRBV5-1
TGCGCCAGCAGCTTGCAGGGTCCCTCTGGAAACACCATATATTTT
CASSLQGPSGNTIYF
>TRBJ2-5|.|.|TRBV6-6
TGTGCCAGCAGTCGGGGGTCGGGACTTCAAGAGACCCAGTACTTC
CASSRGSGLQETQYF
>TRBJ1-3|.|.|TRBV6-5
TGTGCCAGCAAGACAGATGGAAACACCATATATTTT
CASKTDGNTIYF
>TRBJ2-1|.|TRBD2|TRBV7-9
TGTTCCAGCAGCTTATGGATCGGACTAGCCGACAATGAGCAGTTCTTC
CSSSLWIGLADNEQFF
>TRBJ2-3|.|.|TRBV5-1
TGCGCCAGCAGCCTCGGACATGAATTCACAGATACGCAGTATTTT
CASSLGHEFTDTQYF
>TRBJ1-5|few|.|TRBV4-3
TGCGCCAGCAGCCAGGGGGGTGGGGGCAATCAGCCCCAGCATTTT
CASSQGGGGNQPQHF
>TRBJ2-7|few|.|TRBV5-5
TGTGCCAGCAGCCGGTCGGACTTGGACTACGAGCAGTACTTC
CASSRSDLDYEQYF
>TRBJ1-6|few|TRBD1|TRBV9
TGTGCCAGCAGCACCCGGGACAGCTATAATTCACCCCTCCACTTT
CASSTRDSYNSPLHF
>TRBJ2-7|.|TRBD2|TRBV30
TGTGCCTGGTCCTACGGGGGGGCCTACGAGCAGTACTTC
CAWSYGGAYEQYF
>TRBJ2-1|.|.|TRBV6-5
TGTGCCAGCAGTTACGGACTCAACAATGAGCAGTTCTTC
CASSYGLNNEQFF
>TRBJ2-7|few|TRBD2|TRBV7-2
TGTGCCAGCAGCCCCGCTAGCGGGATTCAGTACTTC
CASSPASGIQYF
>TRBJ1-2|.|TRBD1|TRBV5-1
TGCGCCAGCAGTGCGCAGGGGGCTGCCTATGGCTACACCTTC
CASSAQGAAYGYTF
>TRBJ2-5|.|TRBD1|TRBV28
TGTGCCAGCAGTCCCAGGGGGAGAGGATGGGAGACCCAGTACTTC
CASSPRGRGWETQYF
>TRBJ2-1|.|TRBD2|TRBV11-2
TGTGCCAGCAGTCCTAGCGGGGGGGTATACAATGAGCAGTTCTTC
CASSPSGGVYNEQFF
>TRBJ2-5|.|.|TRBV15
TGTGCCACCAGCAGCGGTTTATCAACTTCGACCCAGTACTTC
CATSSGLSTSTQYF
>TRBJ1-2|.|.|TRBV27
TGTGCCAGCAGTCCAATAACAGGGCTTGGCTACACCTTC
CASSPITGLGYTF
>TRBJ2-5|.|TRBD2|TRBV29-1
TGCAGCGTTGAAGCGACTAGCGGGGAGACCCAGTACTTC
CSVEATSGETQYF
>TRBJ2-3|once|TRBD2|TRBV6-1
TGTGCCAGCAGTGAAACTAGCGGCCAGGGGACAGATACGCAGTATTTT
CASSETSGQGTDTQYF
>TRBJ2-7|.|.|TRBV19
TGTGCCAGTAGTATAGTTGCGGAATCATCCTACGAGCAGTACTTC
CASSIVAESSYEQYF
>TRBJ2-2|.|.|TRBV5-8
TGTGCCAGCAGCTCGGCCAGGGGCTCCGGGGAGCTGTTTTTT
CASSSARGSGELFF
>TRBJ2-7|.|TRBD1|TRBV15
TGTGCCACCAGCCGTGGGGACAGGGCCTCCTACGAGCAGTACTTC
CATSRGDRASYEQYF
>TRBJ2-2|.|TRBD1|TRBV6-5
TGTGCCAGATCATCGACAGGGAAAGAGTCCGGGGAGCTGTTTTTT
CARSSTGKESGELFF
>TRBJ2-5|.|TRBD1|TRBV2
TGTGCCAGCACCCTAGGGGGCGGAGAGACCCAGTACTTC
CASTLGGGETQYF
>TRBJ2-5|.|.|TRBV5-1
TGCGCCAGCAGCCCTTTCGGGACACCGAAAGAGACCCAGTACTTC
CASSPFGTPKETQYF
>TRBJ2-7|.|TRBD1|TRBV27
TGTGCCAGCAGTTTGACAGGGCTTGCCTACGAGCAGTACTTC
CASSLTGLAYEQYF
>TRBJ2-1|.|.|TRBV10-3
TGTGCCATCAGTGAGTTCGGGGGCGGGAGAGAGCAGTTCTTC
CAISEFGGGREQFF
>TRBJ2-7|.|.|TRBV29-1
TGCAGCGTTGTCTTCAGCTCCTACGAGCAGTACTTC
CSVVFSSYEQYF
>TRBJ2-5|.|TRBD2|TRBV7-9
TGTGCCAGCAGCTTAGTCGGGGGGGCCGTATCCGAGACCCAGTACTTC
CASSLVGGAVSETQYF
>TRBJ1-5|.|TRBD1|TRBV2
TGTGCCAGCTGTGTAACTCCGGGACAGGGTCTCAATCAGCCCCAGCATTTT
CASCVTPGQGLNQPQHF
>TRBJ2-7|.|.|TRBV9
TGTGCCAGCAGCGTAGCCGGAGGCGGGGGCAACGAGCAGTACTTC
CASSVAGGGGNEQYF